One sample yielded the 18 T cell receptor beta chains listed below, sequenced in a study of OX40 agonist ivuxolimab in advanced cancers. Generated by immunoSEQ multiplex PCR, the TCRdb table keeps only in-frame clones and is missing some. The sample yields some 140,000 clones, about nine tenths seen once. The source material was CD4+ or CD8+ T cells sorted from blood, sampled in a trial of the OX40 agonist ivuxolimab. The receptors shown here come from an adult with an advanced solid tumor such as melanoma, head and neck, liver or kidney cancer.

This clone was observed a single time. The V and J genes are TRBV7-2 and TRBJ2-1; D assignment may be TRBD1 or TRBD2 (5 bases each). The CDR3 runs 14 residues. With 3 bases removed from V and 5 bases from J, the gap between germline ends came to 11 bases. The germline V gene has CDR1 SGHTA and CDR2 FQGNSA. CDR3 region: CASSLKGRDNEQFF. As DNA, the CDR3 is TGTGCCAGCAGCTTGAAGGGACGGGACAATGAGCAGTTCTTC.

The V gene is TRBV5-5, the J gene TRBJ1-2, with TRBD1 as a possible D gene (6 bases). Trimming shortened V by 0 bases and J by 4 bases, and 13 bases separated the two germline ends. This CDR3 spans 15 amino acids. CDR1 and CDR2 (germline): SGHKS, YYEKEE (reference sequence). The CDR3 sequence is CASSLGGTSAYGYTF. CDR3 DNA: TGTGCCAGCAGCTTGGGGGGGACATCCGCCTATGGCTACACCTTC.

The CDR3 nucleotides are TGTGCCAGCAGCTTGGCCCACCTTAACTATGGCTACACCTTC. Amino acids: CASSLAHLNYGYTF. The chain joins TRBV5-8 to TRBJ1-2; no clear D. With 0 bases removed from V and 1 base from J, the gap between germline ends came to 7 bases. Germline CDR1 SGHTS, CDR2 YDEGEE. The CDR3 totals 14 residues.

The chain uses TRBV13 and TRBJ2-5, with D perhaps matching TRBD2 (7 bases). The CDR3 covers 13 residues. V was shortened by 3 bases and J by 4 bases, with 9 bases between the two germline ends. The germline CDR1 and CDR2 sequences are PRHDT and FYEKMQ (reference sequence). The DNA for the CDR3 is TGTGCCAGCAGCTTGCGGGGGCGAGAGACCCAGTACTTC. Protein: CASSLRGRETQYF.

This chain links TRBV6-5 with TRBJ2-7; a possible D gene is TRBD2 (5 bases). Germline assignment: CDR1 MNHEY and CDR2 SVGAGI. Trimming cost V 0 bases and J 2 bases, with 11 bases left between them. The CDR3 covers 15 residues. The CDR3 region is CASSYSTRGAYEQYF. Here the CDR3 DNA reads TGTGCCAGCAGTTACTCGACACGGGGAGCCTACGAGCAGTACTTC.

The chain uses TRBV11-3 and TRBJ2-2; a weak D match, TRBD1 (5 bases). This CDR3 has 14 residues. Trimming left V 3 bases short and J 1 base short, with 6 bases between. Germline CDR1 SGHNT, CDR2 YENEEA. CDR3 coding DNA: TGTGCCAGCAGCTTGGGGCGGAACACCGGGGAGCTGTTTTTT. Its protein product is CASSLGRNTGELFF.

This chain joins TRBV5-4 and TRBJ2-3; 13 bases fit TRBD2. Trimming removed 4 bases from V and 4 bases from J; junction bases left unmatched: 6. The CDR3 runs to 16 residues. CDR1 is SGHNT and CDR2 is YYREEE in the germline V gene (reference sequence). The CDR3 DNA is TGTGCCAGCAGCCCGGGACTAGCGGGAACGCCAGATACGCAGTATTTT. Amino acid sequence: CASSPGLAGTPDTQYF.

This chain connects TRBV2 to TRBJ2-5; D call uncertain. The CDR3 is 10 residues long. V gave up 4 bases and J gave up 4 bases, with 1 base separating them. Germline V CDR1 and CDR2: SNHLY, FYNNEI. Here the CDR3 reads CASSVETQYF. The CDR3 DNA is TGTGCCAGCAGTGTAGAGACCCAGTACTTC.

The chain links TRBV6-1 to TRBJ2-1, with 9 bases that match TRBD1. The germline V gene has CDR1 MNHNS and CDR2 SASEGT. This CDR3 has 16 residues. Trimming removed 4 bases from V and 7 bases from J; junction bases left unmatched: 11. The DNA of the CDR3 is TGTGCCAGCAGTGCTAACAGGGGGCCCATGGGTAATGAGCAGTTCTTC. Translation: CASSANRGPMGNEQFF.

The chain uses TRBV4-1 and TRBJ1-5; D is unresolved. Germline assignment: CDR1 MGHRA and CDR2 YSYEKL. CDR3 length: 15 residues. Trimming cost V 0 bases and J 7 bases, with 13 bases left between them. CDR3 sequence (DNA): TGCGCCAGCAGCCAAGAGGTAGGGAACCTCCAGCCCCAGCATTTT. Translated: CASSQEVGNLQPQHF.

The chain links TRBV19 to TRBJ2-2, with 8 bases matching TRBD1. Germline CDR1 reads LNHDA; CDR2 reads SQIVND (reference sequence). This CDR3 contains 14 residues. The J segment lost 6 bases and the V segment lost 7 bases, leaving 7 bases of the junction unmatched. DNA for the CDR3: TGTGCCAGTACACGCACAGGGGGTTCCGGGGAGCTGTTTTTT. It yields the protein CASTRTGGSGELFF.

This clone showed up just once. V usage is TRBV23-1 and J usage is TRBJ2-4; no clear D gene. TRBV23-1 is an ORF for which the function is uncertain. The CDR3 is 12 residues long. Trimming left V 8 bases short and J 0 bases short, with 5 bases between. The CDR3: CASSLAKNIQYF. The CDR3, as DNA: TGCGCCAGCTCCCTAGCCAAAAACATTCAGTACTTC.

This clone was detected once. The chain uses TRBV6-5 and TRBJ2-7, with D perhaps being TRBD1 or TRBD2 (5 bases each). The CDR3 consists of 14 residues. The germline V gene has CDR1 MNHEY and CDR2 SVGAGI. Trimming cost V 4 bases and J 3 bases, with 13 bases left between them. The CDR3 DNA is TGTGCCAGCAGTTGGGGCGGGCCGCACTACGAGCAGTACTTC. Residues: CASSWGGPHYEQYF.

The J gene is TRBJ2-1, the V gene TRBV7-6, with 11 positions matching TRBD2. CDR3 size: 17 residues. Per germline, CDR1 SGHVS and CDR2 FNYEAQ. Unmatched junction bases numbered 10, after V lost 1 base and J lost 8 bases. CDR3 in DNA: TGTGCCAGCAGCTTAGGTCGACTAGCGGGATCTTTCGATGAGCAGTTCTTC. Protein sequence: CASSLGRLAGSFDEQFF.

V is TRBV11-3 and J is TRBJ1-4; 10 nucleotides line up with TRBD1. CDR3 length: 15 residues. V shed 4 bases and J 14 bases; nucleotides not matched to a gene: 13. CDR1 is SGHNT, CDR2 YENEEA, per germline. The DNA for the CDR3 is TGTGCCAGCAGCTCTGCGGGACAGGGGAGAACCGAGCTGTTTTTT. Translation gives CASSSAGQGRTELFF.

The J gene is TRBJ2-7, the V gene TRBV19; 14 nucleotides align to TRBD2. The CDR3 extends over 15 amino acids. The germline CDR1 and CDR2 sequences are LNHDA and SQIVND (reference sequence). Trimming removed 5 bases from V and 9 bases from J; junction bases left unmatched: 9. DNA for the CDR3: TGTGCCAGTAGTTACGGGACTAGCGGGAGTAAGGGGCAGTACTTC. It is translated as CASSYGTSGSKGQYF.

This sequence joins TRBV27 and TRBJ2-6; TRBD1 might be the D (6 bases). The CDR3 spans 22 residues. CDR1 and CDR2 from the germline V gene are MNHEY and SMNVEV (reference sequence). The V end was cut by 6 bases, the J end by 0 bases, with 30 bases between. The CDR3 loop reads CASSPLGGVTGTFYSGANVLTF. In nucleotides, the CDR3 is TGTGCCAGCAGCCCCCTCGGCGGAGTAACAGGGACGTTCTACTCTGGGGCCAACGTCCTGACTTTC.

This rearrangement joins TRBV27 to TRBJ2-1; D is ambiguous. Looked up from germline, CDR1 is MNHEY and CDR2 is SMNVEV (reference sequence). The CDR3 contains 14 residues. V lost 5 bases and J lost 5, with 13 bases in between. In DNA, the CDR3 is TGTGCCAGCAGTCCCCAGGTTCACGACAATGAGCAGTTCTTC. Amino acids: CASSPQVHDNEQFF.